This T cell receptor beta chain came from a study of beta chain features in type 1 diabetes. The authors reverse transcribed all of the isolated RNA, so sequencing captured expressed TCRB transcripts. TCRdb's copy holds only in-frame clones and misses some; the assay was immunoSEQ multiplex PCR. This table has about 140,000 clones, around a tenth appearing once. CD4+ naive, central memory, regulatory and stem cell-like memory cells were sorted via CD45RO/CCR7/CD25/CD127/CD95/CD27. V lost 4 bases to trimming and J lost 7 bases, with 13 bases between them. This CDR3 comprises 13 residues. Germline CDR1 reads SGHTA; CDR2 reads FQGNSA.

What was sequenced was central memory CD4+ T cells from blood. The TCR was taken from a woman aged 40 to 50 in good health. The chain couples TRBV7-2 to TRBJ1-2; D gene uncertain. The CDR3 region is CASSSGSRGGYTF. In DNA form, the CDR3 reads TGTGCCAGCAGCTCCGGATCTCGGGGTGGCTACACCTTC.